What follows are 29 T cell receptor beta chains derived from one specimen sequenced in a study of identical twins. Via MiXCR, TCRdb re-called the 5' RACE reads, giving one row per CDR3 protein. The data hold about 190,000 distinct CDR3 sequences, with about a sixth observed a single time. The same specimen was also included in a second study, on T cells expressing NK-cell markers.

Material for sequencing was CD8+ T cells sorted from blood. The origin of the receptors is a woman under 30 in good health.

At least ten counts were recorded for this clonotype. This chain connects TRBV12-3 or TRBV12-4 to TRBJ2-7, with D unclear. The CDR3 sequence is 12 residues long. V lost 4 bases and J lost 3, with 7 bases in between. The CDR3 sequence is CASSSNYYEQYF. CDR3 DNA: TGTGCCAGCAGTTCCAACTACTACGAGCAGTACTTC.

This clonotype was seen a few times. The chain employs TRBV27 and TRBJ2-3, with 11 bases aligning to TRBD2. Trimming took 6 bases from V and 3 from J; bases not matched to a gene: 8. CDR3 length: 16 amino acids. From germline, CDR1 is MNHEY and CDR2 SMNVEV (reference sequence). In nucleotides, the CDR3 is TGTGCCAGCAGCCAACTAGCGGGAGTTGGAACAGATACGCAGTATTTT. Its protein is CASSQLAGVGTDTQYF.

The rearrangement links TRBV12-3 or TRBV12-4 to TRBJ2-7, with 10 bases matching TRBD2. The CDR3 consists of 13 residues. V shed 8 bases and J 4 bases; nucleotides not matched to a gene: 5. The CDR3 loop is CASSPSGRYEQYF. The CDR3 nucleotides read TGTGCCAGCTCGCCTAGCGGGAGATACGAGCAGTACTTC.

The V call is TRBV9, the J call TRBJ2-1; 8 nucleotides match TRBD2. J lost 3 bases, V lost 3 bases, and 8 bases had no gene match. This CDR3 is built from 16 residues. Per germline, CDR1 SGDLS and CDR2 YYNGEE. The CDR3 bases are TGTGCCAGCAGCGCCCCTAGTAGCGGGGTCTACAATGAGCAGTTCTTC. Protein: CASSAPSSGVYNEQFF.

The chain links TRBV6-5 to TRBJ2-1, with 16 bases identical to TRBD2. Germline V gene lookup returns CDR1 MNHEY and CDR2 SVGAGI. This CDR3 has 16 residues. Unmatched junction bases numbered 5, after V lost 4 bases and J lost 8 bases. CDR3 coding DNA: TGTGCCAGCAGTTCGGGACTAGCGGGAGGGGCAGATGAGCAGTTCTTC. It encodes CASSSGLAGGADEQFF.

The table lists this clonotype with a few counts. The V gene is TRBV2, the J gene TRBJ2-2, with D unresolved. Germline V lookup: CDR1 SNHLY, CDR2 FYNNEI. Trimming took off 3 bases at V and 6 bases at J, with 11 bases between the two ends. The CDR3 is 14 residues long. The CDR3 here is CASSDLGSPGELFF. The CDR3 bases are TGTGCCAGCAGTGATCTGGGCAGTCCCGGGGAGCTGTTTTTT.

This clonotype was detected a few times. This chain connects TRBV7-9 to TRBJ2-5; D might be TRBD1 (5 bases). V shed 1 base and J shed 5 bases, with 17 bases lying between them. Germline V gene data show CDR1 as SEHNR and CDR2 as FQNEAQ (reference sequence). CDR3 length: 16 residues. The CDR3 nucleotides are TGTGCCAGCAGCTTAGATTCTAGGGGCGCAAAGGAGACCCAGTACTTC. Amino acid sequence: CASSLDSRGAKETQYF.

This clonotype came up a few times. J is TRBJ2-5 and V is TRBV7-9, with 8 bases aligning to TRBD1. The germline CDR1 and CDR2 sequences are SEHNR and FQNEAQ (reference sequence). The CDR3 covers 14 residues. J was trimmed by 6 bases and V by 6 bases; bases with no gene match: 9. CDR3 nucleotides: TGTGCCAGCAGACCCCCAGGGGGCGGACAGACCCAGTACTTC. Translation: CASRPPGGGQTQYF.

This clonotype was seen a handful of times. The chain has TRBV15 and TRBJ2-2, with D unresolved. Between the trimmed V and J ends, which lost 5 bases and 5 bases, there was a span of 6 bases. The CDR3 is 12 amino acids. CDR1 and CDR2 from the germline V gene are LNHNV and YYDKDF (reference sequence). The CDR3 DNA sequence: TGTGCCACCAGCGGACGGACCGGGGAGCTGTTTTTT. It yields the protein CATSGRTGELFF.

In this sample, this clonotype turned up a few times. V gene TRBV9 combines with J gene TRBJ2-1; 8 positions agree with TRBD1. Germline loops: CDR1 SGDLS, CDR2 YYNGEE. This CDR3 comprises 14 residues. The junction had 4 bases not matched to a gene; V was cut back by 0 bases and J by 8 bases. Written as DNA, the CDR3 is TGTGCCAGCAGCGTAGGGACAGGGCGGGATGAGCAGTTCTTC. Encoded protein: CASSVGTGRDEQFF.

The chain uses TRBV12-3 or TRBV12-4 and TRBJ2-3; D unclear. Trimming cost V 3 bases and J 6 bases, with 7 bases left between them. CDR3 length: 12 residues. In nucleotides, the CDR3 is TGTGCCAGCAGTTTCCTAATTGATACGCAGTATTTT. It encodes CASSFLIDTQYF.

This chain joins TRBV5-1 and TRBJ1-2; perhaps TRBD1 as D (6 bases). Germline lookup yields CDR1 SGHRS and CDR2 YFSETQ. The CDR3 spans 15 residues. V dropped 4 bases and J dropped 4 bases, with 17 bases sitting between them. The CDR3 bases are TGCGCCAGCAGCACGGACAGCTCGGTACTCTATGGCTACACCTTC. Its protein is CASSTDSSVLYGYTF.

This clonotype has only a few counts. The rearrangement links TRBV6-1 to TRBJ1-2; weak D call: TRBD1 (6 bases). V lost 6 bases, J lost 4 bases, and 15 bases lay in between. The CDR3 sequence is 14 residues long. CDR1 MNHNS and CDR2 SASEGT come from the germline V gene. CDR3 coding DNA: TGTGCCAGCAGAACCCGACAGGCTCCCTATGGCTACACCTTC. This gives the protein CASRTRQAPYGYTF.

This clonotype came up a few times. The V gene is TRBV4-3, the J gene TRBJ2-1; D ambiguous. V was clipped by 1 base and J by 8 bases, with 12 bases between them. Germline V gives CDR1 LGHNA, CDR2 YSLEER. The CDR3 extends over 14 amino acids. CDR3 sequence: CASSQGKGYYEQFF. The DNA for the CDR3 is TGCGCCAGCAGCCAAGGGAAAGGGTACTATGAGCAGTTCTTC.

The J gene is TRBJ1-6, the V gene TRBV20-1, with D possibly TRBD1 on 5 matching bases. The V and J ends lost 5 bases and 8 bases respectively, with 13 bases between them. The CDR3 consists of 13 residues. CDR1 DFQATT and CDR2 SNEGSKA come from the germline V gene (reference sequence). This chain's CDR3 is CSAPGHGDSPLHF. The CDR3 DNA follows: TGCAGTGCTCCAGGACACGGAGATTCACCCCTCCACTTT.

The chain joins TRBV13 to TRBJ2-7; D is possibly TRBD1 or TRBD2 (5 bases each). V lost 5 bases to trimming and J lost 6 bases, with 17 bases between them. The CDR3 contains 14 residues. CDR1 and CDR2 (germline): PRHDT, FYEKMQ (reference sequence). The chain's CDR3 is CASSPGTLRGEQYF. CDR3 nucleotide sequence: TGTGCCAGCAGCCCCGGGACCCTTAGGGGCGAGCAGTACTTC.

This clonotype was detected only a few times. The chain has TRBV9 and TRBJ2-1; D perhaps matches TRBD2 (5 bases). Germline CDR1 and CDR2: SGDLS and YYNGEE. CDR3 length: 13 amino acids. The V end lost 3 bases, the J end lost 15 bases, and 19 bases lay between the germline ends. The CDR3 region is CASSERSDLPAFF. In DNA form, the CDR3 reads TGTGCCAGCAGCGAGAGATCGGACTTGCCGGCGTTCTTC.

This clonotype turned up a few times. The chain carries TRBV28 and TRBJ2-7; D not certain. V gave up 1 base and J gave up 0 bases, with 1 base separating them. The CDR3 is 12 residues long. Germline V CDR1 and CDR2: MDHEN, SYDVKM. The CDR3, as DNA: TGTGCCAGCAGTTTATACTCCTACGAGCAGTACTTC. It encodes CASSLYSYEQYF.

In this sample, this clonotype turned up a few times. This chain uses TRBV15 with TRBJ2-1; 12 bases agree with TRBD1. Trimming removed 0 bases from V and 7 bases from J; junction bases left unmatched: 4. CDR1 is LNHNV, CDR2 YYDKDF, per germline (reference sequence). The CDR3 is made up of 16 amino acids. CDR3 nucleotide sequence: TGTGCCACCAGCAGAGATCTGGGACAGGGGGCTAATGAGCAGTTCTTC. Translating it yields CATSRDLGQGANEQFF.

The chain combines TRBV2 with TRBJ2-5, with TRBD2 identical over 7 bases. Looked up from germline, CDR1 is SNHLY and CDR2 is FYNNEI. The CDR3 runs 15 residues. The junction had 12 bases not matched to a gene; V was cut back by 6 bases and J by 5 bases. The CDR3 loop is CASRGSGVPSETQYF. CDR3 DNA: TGTGCCAGCAGGGGCAGCGGGGTCCCCAGTGAGACCCAGTACTTC.

Only a few counts were recorded for this clonotype. V is TRBV7-6 and J is TRBJ2-2; 11 bases match TRBD2. V dropped 2 bases and J dropped 5; count of bases not matched to a gene: 7. Germline CDR1 reads SGHVS; CDR2 reads FNYEAQ. This CDR3 is built from 17 residues. For the CDR3, the DNA is TGTGCCAGCAGCTTATATACTAGCGGGGGAGATACCGGGGAGCTGTTTTTT. It encodes CASSLYTSGGDTGELFF.

This chain joins TRBV12-3 or TRBV12-4 and TRBJ1-5; 9 bases match TRBD1. Germline trimming cut 6 bases from V and 5 bases from J; bases unmatched to any gene: 11. This CDR3 comprises 16 residues. The CDR3 DNA reads TGTGCCAGCAGCCACCCACAGGGGGCAGGGGATCAGCCCCAGCATTTT. Amino acid sequence: CASSHPQGAGDQPQHF.

The rearrangement uses TRBV7-2 and TRBJ1-1; possible D gene TRBD1, 5 bases. Deletions cut 5 bases from V and 4 bases from J, with 14 bases between. In germline, CDR1 is SGHTA, CDR2 FQGNSA. The CDR3 spans 14 residues. The CDR3 sequence: CASSPNRISTEAFF. The CDR3 region has the DNA TGTGCCAGCAGCCCGAACAGGATTAGCACTGAAGCTTTCTTT.

The chain employs TRBV12-5 and TRBJ2-4, with a weak D call TRBD2 (7 bases). The V end lost 7 bases, the J end lost 7 bases, and 20 bases lay between the germline ends. Germline V lookup: CDR1 LGHNT, CDR2 FRNRAP. The CDR3 spans 15 residues. CDR3 loop: CASAHPLGGGNIQYF. The DNA of the CDR3 is TGTGCTAGTGCCCACCCTCTGGGGGGGGGCAACATTCAGTACTTC.

The rearrangement links TRBV7-9 to TRBJ1-1, with a tentative D call TRBD1 (5 bases). Germline V gene lookup returns CDR1 SEHNR and CDR2 FQNEAQ (reference sequence). V lost 11 bases, J lost 1 base, and 8 bases lay in between. The CDR3 sequence is 11 residues long. CDR3 nucleotide sequence: TGTGCCGGAGGGGCGAACACTGAAGCTTTCTTT. Amino acid sequence: CAGGANTEAFF.

Of note for this clonotype: Mismatch with germline at one junction end may stem from a read error. This sequence joins TRBV20-1 and TRBJ2-7; D unclear. CDR3 size: 12 residues. In germline, CDR1 is DFQATT, CDR2 SNEGSKA (reference sequence). CDR3 region: CSASLGNYVQYF. The DNA of the CDR3 is TGCAGTGCTAGCCTCGGAAACTACGTGCAGTACTTC.

The V call is TRBV29-1, the J call TRBJ2-1; maybe TRBD2 (7 bases). The CDR3 sequence is 14 residues long. Germline CDR1 and CDR2: SQVTM and ANQGSEA. Deletions cut 4 bases from V and 10 bases from J, with 20 bases between. This CDR3 is CSVVPQGGGNEQFF. The CDR3, as DNA: TGCAGCGTTGTCCCCCAGGGCGGGGGCAACGAGCAGTTCTTC.

The chain carries TRBV7-3 and TRBJ1-1; weak D call: TRBD1 (5 bases). The ends were cut back, 2 bases at V and 2 bases at J, with 9 bases in the middle. The CDR3 loop spans 14 amino acids. The germline V gene encodes CDR1 SGHTA and CDR2 FQGTGA. Here the CDR3 reads CASSLSGDNTEAFF. For the CDR3, the DNA is TGTGCCAGCAGCTTATCTGGGGACAACACTGAAGCTTTCTTT.

Notes on this clonotype: One junction end disagrees with the germline gene, perhaps due to a read error. J is TRBJ1-1 and V is TRBV6-6; D not certain. CDR1 is MNHNY, CDR2 SVGAGI, per germline (reference sequence). This CDR3 comprises 13 residues. The CDR3 protein is CASTSGWNPEAFF. The CDR3 DNA reads as TGTGCCAGCACCTCGGGCTGGAACCCTGAAGCTTTCTTT.